The subject of this entry is one T cell receptor beta chain. The data belong to a study of PD-1 blockade in classical Hodgkin lymphoma. Relapse after autologous stem cell transplantation occurred in every patient, and brentuximab vedotin exposure varied. This CDR3 contains 15 residues. Trimming cost V 4 bases and J 6 bases, with 19 bases left between them. CDR1 and CDR2 from the germline V gene are SGHNT and YYREEE (reference sequence). TCRdb's table, derived via immunoSEQ multiplex PCR, lists solely in-frame clones and lacks some. Of roughly 90,000 clones in the sample, 75% to 85% were seen once. This receptor was taken from a human donor with classical Hodgkin lymphoma. The sample was peripheral blood mononuclear cells (PBMCs), taken before the second cycle of nivolumab. The chain is built from TRBV5-4 and TRBJ2-5, with D perhaps TRBD1 (8 bases). The CDR3 sequence: CASSQQGGVRKTQYF. CDR3 coding DNA: TGTGCCAGCAGCCAACAGGGGGGGGTCCGGAAGACCCAGTACTTC. The complete variable domain, with remaining parts taken from reference TRBV5-4 and TRBJ2-5, reads ETGVTQSPTHLIKTRGQQVTLRCSSQSGHNTVSWYQQALGQGPQFIFQYYREEENGRGNFPPRFSGLQFPNYSSELNVNALELDDSALYLCASSQQGGVRKTQYFGPGTRLLVL.